This is a list of T cell receptor beta chains from one sample in a study of blood T cell repertoires in COVID-19. The repertoire was sequenced with immunoSEQ multiplex PCR; TCRdb's copy has only in-frame clones and lacks some. The profile shows tens of thousands of clones, around 83% of them singletons. Source material: peripheral blood. These receptors originate from a man in his fifties or sixties with COVID-19, enrolled during active disease. Both conserved end residues are part of each CDR3. Each record gives: clone size, D gene, V gene, J gene, CDR3 DNA, CDR3 protein. The D gene is left open where the match is weak. Clone size, where shown, is once, few, many, or a class for clones that have expanded.

clone_size: -
d_call: -
v_call: TRBV6-6
j_call: TRBJ1-6
cdr3_nt: TGTGCCAGCAGTAGATCTTCCGGGGGGCAGACGAATTCACCCCTCCACTTT
cdr3_aa: CASSRSSGGQTNSPLHF

clone_size: -
d_call: -
v_call: TRBV30
j_call: TRBJ2-1
cdr3_nt: TGTGCCTGGAGCAAGGGGTGGGGAAGCTCCTACAATGAGCAGTTCTTC
cdr3_aa: CAWSKGWGSSYNEQFF

clone_size: once
d_call: TRBD2
v_call: TRBV9
j_call: TRBJ2-3
cdr3_nt: TGTGCCAGCAGCGTAGGACTAGCGGGAGAGACTACGCAGTATTTT
cdr3_aa: CASSVGLAGETTQYF

clone_size: -
d_call: -
v_call: TRBV7-2
j_call: TRBJ2-5
cdr3_nt: TGTGCCAGCAGCTTAGTCAGGGAACAAGAGACCCAGTACTTC
cdr3_aa: CASSLVREQETQYF

clone_size: -
d_call: TRBD1
v_call: TRBV25-1
j_call: TRBJ1-5
cdr3_nt: TGTGCCAGCAGTGGATCTGAGGTAGGGGGCAACAATCAGCCCCAGCATTTT
cdr3_aa: CASSGSEVGGNNQPQHF

clone_size: -
d_call: -
v_call: TRBV3-1/TRBV3-2
j_call: TRBJ2-2
cdr3_nt: TGTGCCAGCAGCCGGAGGGCCGCTGGCACCGGGGAGCTGTTTTTT
cdr3_aa: CASSRRAAGTGELFF

clone_size: once
d_call: -
v_call: TRBV10-1
j_call: TRBJ2-1
cdr3_nt: TGCGCCAGCAGTGAGCAACGTTTACCTAGCGTGTATAGCTACAATGAGCAGTTCTTC
cdr3_aa: CASSEQRLPSVYSYNEQFF

clone_size: -
d_call: TRBD2
v_call: TRBV5-1
j_call: TRBJ2-3
cdr3_nt: TGCGCCAGCAGCCCTGGCGGGACTAGCGGGAGGAGGTCAGATACGCAGTATTTT
cdr3_aa: CASSPGGTSGRRSDTQYF

clone_size: once
d_call: -
v_call: TRBV19
j_call: TRBJ2-2
cdr3_nt: TGTGCCAGTAGTCTCCAGGGGACCGGGGAGCTGTTTTTT
cdr3_aa: CASSLQGTGELFF

clone_size: -
d_call: -
v_call: TRBV27
j_call: TRBJ2-1
cdr3_nt: TGTGCCAGCAGTTTAAGGACATATTACAATGAGCAGTTCTTC
cdr3_aa: CASSLRTYYNEQFF

clone_size: -
d_call: TRBD1
v_call: TRBV18
j_call: TRBJ1-4
cdr3_nt: TGTGCCAGCTCACCCCTCGACAGGGATGCGGCTAATGAAAAACTGTTTTTT
cdr3_aa: CASSPLDRDAANEKLFF

clone_size: -
d_call: -
v_call: TRBV28
j_call: TRBJ1-2
cdr3_nt: TGTGCCAGCAGTTTAGCTGCCAGGTCTTATGGCTACACCTTC
cdr3_aa: CASSLAARSYGYTF

clone_size: -
d_call: TRBD1
v_call: TRBV5-5
j_call: TRBJ1-5
cdr3_nt: TGTGCCAGCAGCTTCCTACAGGGGAATCAGCCCCAGCATTTT
cdr3_aa: CASSFLQGNQPQHF

clone_size: -
d_call: TRBD2
v_call: TRBV5-1
j_call: TRBJ2-5
cdr3_nt: TGCGCCAGCAGCCCCTTTGGGGAGGGGCGAGAGACCCAGTACTTC
cdr3_aa: CASSPFGEGRETQYF

clone_size: -
d_call: -
v_call: TRBV7-9
j_call: TRBJ2-1
cdr3_nt: TGTGCCAGCAGCTCCCCTTCGTCCTACAATGAGCAGTTCTTC
cdr3_aa: CASSSPSSYNEQFF

clone_size: -
d_call: -
v_call: TRBV14
j_call: TRBJ2-5
cdr3_nt: TGTGCCAGCAGCCCCTATACCGGGACATACAAAAGCGGGACCCAGTACTTC
cdr3_aa: CASSPYTGTYKSGTQYF

clone_size: -
d_call: -
v_call: TRBV19
j_call: TRBJ2-3
cdr3_nt: TGTGCCAGTAGTCAAGCGGCACAAGATACGCAGTATTTT
cdr3_aa: CASSQAAQDTQYF

clone_size: -
d_call: -
v_call: TRBV4-3
j_call: TRBJ1-4
cdr3_nt: TGCGCCAGCAGCCAAGATAGGGGCGGCAATGTACTGTTTTTT
cdr3_aa: CASSQDRGGNVLFF

clone_size: -
d_call: TRBD1
v_call: TRBV18
j_call: TRBJ1-2
cdr3_nt: TGTGCCAGCTCACTACATGGGACAGGGGACTATGGCTACACCTTC
cdr3_aa: CASSLHGTGDYGYTF

clone_size: -
d_call: -
v_call: TRBV18
j_call: TRBJ2-5
cdr3_nt: TGTGCCAGCTCACCACCCTTGGGTACAGGGGAGACCCAGTACTTC
cdr3_aa: CASSPPLGTGETQYF

clone_size: -
d_call: TRBD1
v_call: TRBV3-1/TRBV3-2
j_call: TRBJ2-7
cdr3_nt: TGTGCCAGCAGCCAATATCGACAGGGGGACTACGAGCAGTACTTC
cdr3_aa: CASSQYRQGDYEQYF

clone_size: -
d_call: -
v_call: TRBV5-1
j_call: TRBJ2-7
cdr3_nt: TGCGCCAGCAGAACCTTAAGAGCCCCGAGCTCCTACGAGCAGTACTTC
cdr3_aa: CASRTLRAPSSYEQYF

clone_size: -
d_call: TRBD2
v_call: TRBV7-6
j_call: TRBJ2-3
cdr3_nt: TGTGCCAGCAGCTTCAGGACTAGCGGGACTGATACGCAGTATTTT
cdr3_aa: CASSFRTSGTDTQYF

clone_size: -
d_call: TRBD2
v_call: TRBV2
j_call: TRBJ2-7
cdr3_nt: TGTGCCAGCAGTGTACTAGCGGCATACGAGCAGTACTTC
cdr3_aa: CASSVLAAYEQYF

clone_size: -
d_call: TRBD1
v_call: TRBV7-8
j_call: TRBJ2-7
cdr3_nt: TGTGCCAGCGCCCCGGACAGGGGAAACGAGCAGTACTTC
cdr3_aa: CASAPDRGNEQYF

clone_size: -
d_call: TRBD2
v_call: TRBV28
j_call: TRBJ2-7
cdr3_nt: TGTGCCAGCAGTAACCGGGGACTAGCGGGGACCTACGAGCAGTACTTC
cdr3_aa: CASSNRGLAGTYEQYF

clone_size: once
d_call: TRBD2
v_call: TRBV6-6
j_call: TRBJ2-7
cdr3_nt: TGTGCCAGCAGTACTGGACTAGCGGAAACCTACGAGCAGTACTTC
cdr3_aa: CASSTGLAETYEQYF

clone_size: -
d_call: -
v_call: TRBV19
j_call: TRBJ1-5
cdr3_nt: TGTGCCAGTATTCCGACAGACAAAAGCAATCAGCCCCAGCATTTT
cdr3_aa: CASIPTDKSNQPQHF

clone_size: -
d_call: -
v_call: TRBV28
j_call: TRBJ2-6
cdr3_nt: TGTGCCAGCAGTTTAACCCAGGGCTTGTCTGGGGCCAACGTCCTGACTTTC
cdr3_aa: CASSLTQGLSGANVLTF

clone_size: -
d_call: -
v_call: TRBV4-1
j_call: TRBJ2-7
cdr3_nt: TGCGCCAGCAGCCGTAGGGGCGACGAGCAGTACTTC
cdr3_aa: CASSRRGDEQYF

clone_size: -
d_call: TRBD1
v_call: TRBV5-1
j_call: TRBJ1-2
cdr3_nt: TGCGCCAGCAGCTTCCTATGGACAGGAAGCTATGGCTACACCTTC
cdr3_aa: CASSFLWTGSYGYTF

clone_size: -
d_call: -
v_call: TRBV25-1
j_call: TRBJ2-2
cdr3_nt: TGTGCCAGCAGTGGGGGACACGTCACCGGGGAGCTGTTTTTT
cdr3_aa: CASSGGHVTGELFF

clone_size: -
d_call: -
v_call: TRBV6-6
j_call: TRBJ1-2
cdr3_nt: TGTGCCAGCACACGGGGGGCGCGGGACTATGGCTACACCTTC
cdr3_aa: CASTRGARDYGYTF

clone_size: -
d_call: TRBD1
v_call: TRBV5-8
j_call: TRBJ2-7
cdr3_nt: TGTGCCAGCAGCACTGGACAGGGGAGCTACGAGCAGTACTTC
cdr3_aa: CASSTGQGSYEQYF

clone_size: -
d_call: -
v_call: TRBV18
j_call: TRBJ2-7
cdr3_nt: TGTGCCAGCTCACCAGCCCGCGAGGTCTCCTACGAGCAGTACTTC
cdr3_aa: CASSPAREVSYEQYF

clone_size: -
d_call: -
v_call: TRBV5-4
j_call: TRBJ2-2
cdr3_nt: TGTGCCAGCAGCCGGACAGAGAACACCGGGGAGCTGTTTTTT
cdr3_aa: CASSRTENTGELFF

clone_size: -
d_call: TRBD1
v_call: TRBV5-1
j_call: TRBJ2-3
cdr3_nt: TGCGCCAGTCATACAGGGGTTTTAGATACGCAGTATTTT
cdr3_aa: CASHTGVLDTQYF

clone_size: -
d_call: -
v_call: TRBV29-1
j_call: TRBJ1-1
cdr3_nt: TGCAGCGTTGACGAGCCTACTAACACTGAAGCTTTCTTT
cdr3_aa: CSVDEPTNTEAFF

clone_size: -
d_call: TRBD1
v_call: TRBV15
j_call: TRBJ1-3
cdr3_nt: TGTGCCACCAGCAGACGTCCGGGACAGGACACTCTGAGAGGAAACACCATATATTTT
cdr3_aa: CATSRRPGQDTLRGNTIYF

clone_size: once
d_call: TRBD1
v_call: TRBV5-1
j_call: TRBJ2-1
cdr3_nt: TGCGCCAGCAGCTTGGCAGGGGGCGCCTACAATGAGCAGTTCTTC
cdr3_aa: CASSLAGGAYNEQFF

clone_size: once
d_call: -
v_call: TRBV3-1/TRBV3-2
j_call: TRBJ2-1
cdr3_nt: TGTGCCAGCAGCCAAGAACGACAGGTCGCCTACAATGAGCAGTTCTTC
cdr3_aa: CASSQERQVAYNEQFF

clone_size: few
d_call: -
v_call: TRBV7-2
j_call: TRBJ1-5
cdr3_nt: TGTGCCAGCAGCTTGCGGGGTCAGCCCCAGCATTTT
cdr3_aa: CASSLRGQPQHF

clone_size: few
d_call: -
v_call: TRBV29-1
j_call: TRBJ1-2
cdr3_nt: TGCAGCGTTGAGGGCCTCCCCAACTATGGCTACACCTTC
cdr3_aa: CSVEGLPNYGYTF

clone_size: -
d_call: -
v_call: TRBV5-4
j_call: TRBJ2-1
cdr3_nt: TGTGCCAGCAGCTCTCCCCTAAACGGGTATAGCTCCTACAATGAGCAGTTCTTC
cdr3_aa: CASSSPLNGYSSYNEQFF

clone_size: once
d_call: -
v_call: TRBV11-2
j_call: TRBJ2-3
cdr3_nt: TGTGCCAGCAGGCAGTCTCTTACGCAGTATTTT
cdr3_aa: CASRQSLTQYF

clone_size: -
d_call: -
v_call: TRBV19
j_call: TRBJ1-4
cdr3_nt: TGTGCCAGTAGCCCCCCGACGGGGGAAAAACTGTTTTTT
cdr3_aa: CASSPPTGEKLFF

clone_size: once
d_call: TRBD1
v_call: TRBV19
j_call: TRBJ1-5
cdr3_nt: TGTGCCAGTAGCCGAGGGACAGGGCTCGGCAATCAGCCCCAGCATTTT
cdr3_aa: CASSRGTGLGNQPQHF

clone_size: -
d_call: TRBD1
v_call: TRBV6-5
j_call: TRBJ2-2
cdr3_nt: TGTGCCAGCCGGCGACAGGGGAACACCGGGGAGCTGTTTTTT
cdr3_aa: CASRRQGNTGELFF

clone_size: -
d_call: -
v_call: TRBV28
j_call: TRBJ2-1
cdr3_nt: TGTGCCAGCAGTTCCACCAGCGTGCGGACTTACAATGAGCAGTTCTTC
cdr3_aa: CASSSTSVRTYNEQFF

clone_size: -
d_call: -
v_call: TRBV5-1
j_call: TRBJ2-5
cdr3_nt: TGCGCCAGCAGCTTGGGGGACTCTCAAGAGACCCAGTACTTC
cdr3_aa: CASSLGDSQETQYF

clone_size: -
d_call: TRBD2
v_call: TRBV5-5
j_call: TRBJ2-2
cdr3_nt: TGTGCCAGCCGGGAGGCAGGGATGAACACCGGGGAGCTGTTTTTT
cdr3_aa: CASREAGMNTGELFF

clone_size: -
d_call: -
v_call: TRBV6-5
j_call: TRBJ1-1
cdr3_nt: TGTGCCAGCACCTCGGGGGGCTTAGCTTTCTTT
cdr3_aa: CASTSGGLAFF

clone_size: -
d_call: TRBD1
v_call: TRBV7-9
j_call: TRBJ2-3
cdr3_nt: TGTGCCAGCAGCCCGCAAGACAGGGCATTCCCGGGTGATACGCAGTATTTT
cdr3_aa: CASSPQDRAFPGDTQYF

clone_size: -
d_call: -
v_call: TRBV29-1
j_call: TRBJ2-3
cdr3_nt: TGCAGCGTTGAAGTGGAGGGGACAGATACGCAGTATTTT
cdr3_aa: CSVEVEGTDTQYF

clone_size: -
d_call: -
v_call: TRBV7-9
j_call: TRBJ2-7
cdr3_nt: TGTGCCAGCAGCTTATTGGCAGGGACTTCCTACGAGCAGTACTTC
cdr3_aa: CASSLLAGTSYEQYF

clone_size: -
d_call: TRBD2
v_call: TRBV5-1
j_call: TRBJ2-5
cdr3_nt: TGCGCCAGCAGCTCGGGGGAGGGCCGGGAGACCCAGTACTTC
cdr3_aa: CASSSGEGRETQYF

clone_size: -
d_call: TRBD1
v_call: TRBV7-9
j_call: TRBJ2-7
cdr3_nt: TGTGCCAGCAGCCTTTGGACAGGGCGCGAGCAGTACTTC
cdr3_aa: CASSLWTGREQYF

clone_size: -
d_call: TRBD2
v_call: TRBV7-2
j_call: TRBJ2-1
cdr3_nt: TGTGCCAGCAGCTTAAGCGGGAGCTCCTACAATGAGCAGTTCTTC
cdr3_aa: CASSLSGSSYNEQFF

clone_size: -
d_call: -
v_call: TRBV6-2/TRBV6-3
j_call: TRBJ1-5
cdr3_nt: TGTGCCAGCAGTTCCATTCCTGGACAAAGGAGCAATCAGCCCCAGCATTTT
cdr3_aa: CASSSIPGQRSNQPQHF

clone_size: -
d_call: TRBD1
v_call: TRBV19
j_call: TRBJ2-7
cdr3_nt: TGTGCCAGTAGTATTTGGGCAGGGGGCTCCTACGAGCAGTACTTC
cdr3_aa: CASSIWAGGSYEQYF